The clone carrying this TCR beta chain showed up many times. A J-beta primer mix and a sample-barcoded 5' primer were used in a second PCR of roughly 7 to 12 cycles. TCRdb re-analysed the 5' RACE reads in MiXCR, keeping a single row per CDR3 protein. This sample has about 720,000 distinct CDR3 sequences, with more than 20% found just once. The record originates from a study of blood T cells in healthy people across ages. Unmatched junction bases numbered 2, after V lost 3 bases and J lost 3 bases. Germline V gene lookup returns CDR1 MNHEY and CDR2 SMNVEV (reference sequence). This CDR3 comprises 13 residues. These data also featured in a second study, about T cells of mothers and their children.

This clonotype originated in a boy aged 5 to 17 in good health. The chain is built from TRBV27 and TRBJ2-7; 7 bases match TRBD2. The sample comprised blood. In DNA, the CDR3 is TGTGCCAGCAGTTTTGGGGGGGGCTACGAGCAGTACTTC. It is translated as CASSFGGGYEQYF.